One sample yielded the 28 T cell receptor beta chains listed below, sequenced in a study of response to subunit inactivated influenza vaccine. TCRdb fed the RT-PCR reads into MiXCR, producing one record per CDR3 protein. The sample contains under 800,000 distinct CDR3 sequences, approximately 13% of which appear only once. The sample was PBMCs from blood, taken around 14 days before vaccination. The receptors stem from a man in his fifties or sixties who received an inactivated influenza vaccine.

The chain employs TRBV29-1 and TRBJ2-5, with 7 bases that match TRBD2. Germline CDR1 is SQVTM and CDR2 is ANQGSEA. Trimming took 7 bases from V and 5 from J; bases not matched to a gene: 7. The CDR3 consists of 12 residues. The DNA of the CDR3 is TGCAGCGCTCGGGGGGATATGGAGACCCAGTACTTC. Translation: CSARGDMETQYF. The full variable domain, its missing parts supplied by reference TRBV29-1 and TRBJ2-5, is SAVISQKPSRDICQRGTSLTIQCQVDSQVTMMFWYRQQPGQSLTLIATANQGSEATYESGFVIDKFPISRPNLTFSTLTVSNMSPEDSSIYLCSARGDMETQYFGPGTRLLVL.

The chain is built from TRBV6-2 or TRBV6-3 and TRBJ2-1, with D perhaps matching TRBD2 (6 bases). The germline gives CDR1 MNHEY, CDR2 SVGEGT. The V end lost 0 bases, the J end lost 0 bases, and 27 bases lay between the germline ends. The CDR3 sequence is 22 residues long. The CDR3 region is CASSYSRESLAINVSSYNEQFF. CDR3 DNA sequence: TGTGCCAGCAGTTACTCCCGGGAGTCTCTGGCGATTAACGTCAGCTCCTACAATGAGCAGTTCTTC.

In DNA form, the CDR3 reads TGCAGCGTTGATGTGGGAAACGGCTACATTCAGTACTTC. Translation gives CSVDVGNGYIQYF. The gene calls are TRBV29-1 and TRBJ2-4; the D is unclear. The CDR3 contains 13 residues. V lost 3 bases, J lost 8 bases, and 14 bases lay in between. Germline CDR1 SQVTM, CDR2 ANQGSEA.

This chain joins TRBV29-1 and TRBJ2-3; no reliable D call. Trimming shortened V by 0 bases and J by 4 bases, and 5 bases separated the two germline ends. Germline CDR1 is SQVTM and CDR2 is ANQGSEA. The CDR3 is made up of 12 amino acids. CDR3 sequence reads: CSVEEAPDTQYF. The CDR3 DNA sequence: TGCAGCGTTGAAGAAGCGCCAGATACGCAGTATTTT.

This clonotype was observed a few times. The chain is built from TRBV20-1 and TRBJ2-3; no clear D. This CDR3 region has 15 residues. The ends were cut back, 3 bases at V and 1 base at J, with 14 bases in the middle. From germline, CDR1 is DFQATT and CDR2 SNEGSKA (reference sequence). This chain's CDR3 is CSASPPRAGTDTQYF. For the CDR3, the DNA is TGCAGTGCTAGCCCCCCTCGCGCGGGCACAGATACGCAGTATTTT.

The chain recombines TRBV20-1 with TRBJ2-5; D ambiguous. With 3 bases removed from V and 1 base from J, the gap between germline ends came to 9 bases. Germline V CDR1 and CDR2: DFQATT, SNEGSKA (reference sequence). The CDR3 has 13 residues. CDR3 in DNA: TGCAGTGCTAGCCCCGTGAGCCAAGAGACCCAGTACTTC. The encoded protein is CSASPVSQETQYF.

This clonotype has more than one count but fewer than ten. This chain connects TRBV9 to TRBJ2-2; TRBD2 might be the D (5 bases). Germline V gene data show CDR1 as SGDLS and CDR2 as YYNGEE. The CDR3 is made up of 13 amino acids. Trimming removed 2 bases from V and 4 bases from J, with 6 bases in between. For the CDR3, the DNA is TGTGCCAGCAGCGTGAGGGTCACCGGGGAGCTGTTTTTT. Amino acids: CASSVRVTGELFF.

This clonotype was seen a few times. V gene TRBV30 combines with J gene TRBJ1-5; maybe TRBD1 (6 bases). Germline V CDR1 and CDR2: GTSNPN, SVGIG (reference sequence). The V and J ends lost 2 bases and 2 bases respectively, with 7 bases between them. This CDR3 has 13 amino acids. The CDR3 is CAWSNRGNQPQHF. The CDR3 DNA follows: TGTGCCTGGAGTAACAGGGGCAATCAGCCCCAGCATTTT.

This clonotype was counted only a few times. V usage is TRBV2 and J usage is TRBJ2-3, with D unresolved. Per germline, CDR1 SNHLY and CDR2 FYNNEI. The CDR3 sequence is 14 residues long. Trimming took 7 bases from V and 0 from J, leaving 11 bases between them. This chain's CDR3 is CASNPTISTDTQYF. CDR3 nucleotide sequence: TGTGCCAGCAATCCCACTATTAGCACAGATACGCAGTATTTT.

This clonotype was seen ten or more times. This chain joins TRBV28 and TRBJ2-1; TRBD2 is a possible D gene (6 bases). Per the germline V gene, CDR1 is MDHEN and CDR2 is SYDVKM. V shed 6 bases and J shed 12 bases, with 15 bases lying between them. The length of the CDR3 is 12 residues. CDR3 nucleotides: TGTGCCAGCAGCCCGGGGGAGTTGAGGCAGTTCTTC. Translation: CASSPGELRQFF.

For the CDR3, the DNA is TGTGCCAGCAGTTACCAAACCAGGACGGCAGCTTTCTTT. It codes for CASSYQTRTAAFF. The chain combines TRBV6-5 with TRBJ1-1; D remains unclear. V lost 2 bases, J lost 10 bases, and 14 bases lay in between. Germline assignment: CDR1 MNHEY and CDR2 SVGAGI. This CDR3 comprises 13 residues.

The sample holds a few counts of this clonotype. The rearrangement uses TRBV27 and TRBJ2-7; D call uncertain. The germline V and J ends were trimmed by 8 bases and 0 bases, with 14 bases remaining between them. This CDR3 is built from 14 residues. CDR1 is MNHEY, CDR2 SMNVEV, per germline (reference sequence). The CDR3 reads CASRIAWSSYEQYF. CDR3 bases: TGTGCCAGCCGAATTGCGTGGAGCTCCTACGAGCAGTACTTC.

The gene calls are TRBV29-1 and TRBJ2-3, with D possibly called TRBD1 or TRBD2 (6 bases each). CDR3 length: 13 residues. Germline V gene sequence: CDR1 SQVTM, CDR2 ANQGSEA. With 1 base removed from V and 4 bases from J, the gap between germline ends came to 9 bases. The CDR3 DNA is TGCAGCGTTGAAGTGGGGGGCTCAGATACGCAGTATTTT. Amino acid sequence: CSVEVGGSDTQYF.

This clonotype was seen more than once but under ten times. The V call is TRBV29-1, the J call TRBJ1-1; D possibly corresponds to TRBD1 (5 bases). CDR1 is SQVTM and CDR2 is ANQGSEA in the germline V gene. Between the trimmed V and J ends, which lost 3 bases and 1 base, there was a span of 9 bases. The CDR3 contains 13 residues. DNA for the CDR3: TGCAGCGTTGAGGGGGGTCGGAACACTGAAGCTTTCTTT. This codes for CSVEGGRNTEAFF.

This clonotype turned up a few times. The rearrangement links TRBV10-3 to TRBJ2-3; D possibly corresponds to TRBD2 (7 bases). The germline V gene encodes CDR1 ENHRY and CDR2 SYGVKD. The V gene lost 4 bases and the J gene lost 5 bases, with 13 bases spanning the gap. The CDR3 contains 14 residues. CDR3 sequence: CAISGRGGGDTQYF. In DNA form, the CDR3 reads TGTGCCATCAGTGGCAGGGGCGGGGGAGATACGCAGTATTTT.

There are many counts of this clonotype. V is TRBV18 and J is TRBJ2-1, with D perhaps matching TRBD2 (6 bases). Trimming stripped 2 bases from V and 3 bases from J, with 11 bases between. The CDR3 is 15 residues long. Germline-derived CDR1 and CDR2 are KGHSH and LQKENI. CDR3 loop: CASSPTGGFYNEQFF. In nucleotides, the CDR3 is TGTGCCAGCTCACCAACCGGGGGATTCTACAATGAGCAGTTCTTC.

This clonotype has more than one count but fewer than ten. The chain employs TRBV5-5 and TRBJ1-6; D gene unclear. The V gene's germline CDR1 is SGHKS and CDR2 YYEKEE (reference sequence). This CDR3 is built from 14 residues. The germline V and J ends were trimmed by 4 bases and 10 bases, with 15 bases remaining between them. DNA for the CDR3: TGTGCCAGCAGCCGGACCGGGAGCTCCTCACCCCTCCACTTT. Residues: CASSRTGSSSPLHF.

This clonotype was seen only a few times. The V and J genes are TRBV5-1 and TRBJ2-1; TRBD1 agrees at 7 bases. CDR1 and CDR2 from the germline V gene are SGHRS and YFSETQ. CDR3 length: 15 amino acids. Trimming removed 4 bases from V and 1 base from J; junction bases left unmatched: 5. The chain's CDR3 is CASSPTGASYNEQFF. The CDR3 DNA reads as TGCGCCAGCAGCCCTACAGGGGCTTCCTACAATGAGCAGTTCTTC.

This clonotype was observed a few times. The V and J genes are TRBV19 and TRBJ1-1; the D is unclear. Germline CDR1 and CDR2: LNHDA and SQIVND (reference sequence). The CDR3 runs to 16 residues. Trimming left V 5 bases short and J 0 bases short, with 16 bases between. The CDR3 region has the DNA TGTGCCAGTAGTCCACGAAGGGAATGGGTGAACACTGAAGCTTTCTTT. It translates to CASSPRREWVNTEAFF. The whole variable domain, remainder taken from reference TRBV19 and TRBJ1-1, is DGGITQSPKYLFRKEGQNVTLSCEQNLNHDAMYWYRQDPGQGLRLIYYSQIVNDFQKGDIAEGYSVSREKKESFPLTVTSAQKNPTAFYLCASSPRREWVNTEAFFGQGTRLTVV.

The V and J genes are TRBV7-8 and TRBJ2-7, with no clear D. CDR3 length: 15 residues. Looked up from germline, CDR1 is SGHVS and CDR2 is FQNEAQ. V was cut by 5 bases and J by 3 bases, with 17 bases left in between. CDR3 nucleotides: TGTGCCAGCAGCCACCGCCGCGTGGGGAACTACGAGCAGTACTTC. Protein sequence: CASSHRRVGNYEQYF.

The sample holds a few counts of this clonotype. This chain joins TRBV27 and TRBJ1-1; TRBD1 might be the D (5 bases). Deletions cut 4 bases from V and 4 bases from J, with 16 bases between. CDR3 length: 15 amino acids. In germline, CDR1 is MNHEY, CDR2 SMNVEV (reference sequence). CDR3 in DNA: TGTGCCAGCAGTTACCAGGGACCGCGGGCCACTGAAGCTTTCTTT. It encodes CASSYQGPRATEAFF.

This clonotype came up a few times. The chain recombines TRBV18 with TRBJ2-2; D uncertain. Germline CDR1 is KGHSH and CDR2 is LQKENI. This CDR3 has 15 amino acids. V was pared by 2 bases and J by 4 bases, with 11 bases between. The CDR3 region has the DNA TGTGCCAGCTCACCATTAGCAGGAATCACCGGGGAGCTGTTTTTT. Encoded protein: CASSPLAGITGELFF.

The rearrangement links TRBV6-5 to TRBJ2-1, with D tentatively TRBD2 (6 bases). V gave up 2 bases and J gave up 5 bases, with 19 bases separating them. The CDR3 has 17 residues. Germline CDR1 is MNHEY and CDR2 is SVGAGI. CDR3 bases: TGTGCCAGCAGTTACGGTCCCCTAGCTAGCGATAACAATGAGCAGTTCTTC. It translates to CASSYGPLASDNNEQFF.

This clonotype was recorded a few times. The rearrangement links TRBV6-1 to TRBJ2-2, with 13 bases that match TRBD2. With 6 bases clipped from V and 3 bases from J, the junction kept 1 base outside the gene matches. The CDR3 runs to 15 residues. The V gene's germline CDR1 is MNHNS and CDR2 SASEGT. The DNA for the CDR3 is TGTGCCAGCAGAGGACTAGCGGGAGACACCGGGGAGCTGTTTTTT. It encodes CASRGLAGDTGELFF.

J is TRBJ2-7 and V is TRBV5-5; no reliable D call. The CDR3 has 15 amino acids. Per germline, CDR1 SGHKS and CDR2 YYEKEE (reference sequence). Deletions cut 0 bases from V and 3 bases from J, with 13 bases between. The CDR3 bases are TGTGCCAGCAGCTTGGCCATAGGAAATCACTACGAGCAGTACTTC. This encodes CASSLAIGNHYEQYF.

This clonotype was observed a handful of times. V and J are TRBV4-3 and TRBJ2-3; 7 nucleotides agree with TRBD1. This CDR3 contains 16 residues. Germline V lookup: CDR1 LGHNA, CDR2 YSLEER. The V segment lost 0 bases and the J segment 0 bases; nucleotides outside the gene matches: 3. The CDR3 DNA follows: TGCGCCAGCAGCCAAGACAGGGGGTCTAGCACAGATACGCAGTATTTT. It specifies CASSQDRGSSTDTQYF.

CDR3 region: CASMGQPYEQYF. CDR3 in DNA: TGTGCCAGCATGGGACAGCCCTACGAGCAGTACTTC. V gene TRBV27 combines with J gene TRBJ2-7, with 7 bases identical to TRBD1. V gave up 7 bases and J gave up 2 bases; unmatched junction bases: 2. Germline values: CDR1 MNHEY, CDR2 SMNVEV (reference sequence). There are 12 residues in the CDR3.

The chain uses TRBV10-3 and TRBJ2-3, with TRBD1 identical over 7 bases. The trim removed 0 bases at V and 2 bases at J, leaving 8 bases unmatched. Germline CDR1 and CDR2: ENHRY and SYGVKD. The CDR3 has 17 residues. DNA of the CDR3: TGTGCCATCAGTGAGTCACGAGGGGGCGGTTTCACAGATACGCAGTATTTT. Protein: CAISESRGGGFTDTQYF.